This T cell receptor (beta chain) was obtained from a study of cytomegalovirus exposure and HLA in healthy donors. CDR1 is SQVTM, CDR2 ANQGSEA, per germline. V lost 4 bases to trimming and J lost 2 bases; unmatched junction nucleotides: 9. This CDR3 region has 15 residues. Broader study findings: Whilst most TCR sequences proved rare, a subset of public TCRs occurred across many donors. Reports showed the classifier diagnosing cytomegalovirus status with high specificity and sensitivity. CMV antigen specificity was confirmed in vitro for a few CMV-associated chains.

Libraries were prepared by immunoSEQ multiplex PCR; TCRdb keeps only in-frame clonotypes and omits some of them. The sample lists about 170,000 clones, roughly 86% seen once, with 4.2% in the top ten. About this clone itself: Its antigen is currently unknown.

The sequenced sample consisted of PBMCs. The chain employs TRBV29-1 and TRBJ2-3; TRBD1 agrees at 7 bases. This TCR was recovered from a man aged 18 to 29 in good health and CMV-seropositive. The CDR3 spells CSVAFIQGTTDTQYF. Here the CDR3 DNA reads TGCAGCGTTGCCTTTATACAGGGGACCACAGATACGCAGTATTTT.